These T cell receptor beta chains were read from a single sample in a study of siplizumab effects on memory and regulatory T cells. Using immunoSEQ multiplex PCR, the repertoire was profiled, and TCRdb retains in-frame clones only, with some absent. The sample lists about 100,000 clones, about 95% occurring once. Sequences were obtained from non-Treg CD4+ T cells sorted from blood. Every receptor here comes from a human donor in good health. The CDR3 runs from the conserved cysteine through the conserved F or W. The D gene is left open where the match is weak. Size is omitted from some rows. Given values are once, few, many or a class for expanded clones.

d_gene	j_gene	abundance	v_gene	CDR3aa	CDR3nt
TRBD1	TRBJ1-3	NA	TRBV2	CASSPSGTDGNTIYF	TGTGCCAGCAGTCCCTCCGGGACAGACGGAAACACCATATATTTT
NA	TRBJ2-1	once	TRBV7-2	CASSLSGADNEQFF	TGTGCCAGCAGCTTATCTGGGGCCGACAATGAGCAGTTCTTC
TRBD2	TRBJ2-7	NA	TRBV5-1	CASSLLTSGRTYEQYF	TGCGCCAGCAGCCTACTGACTAGCGGGAGAACCTACGAGCAGTACTTC
TRBD2	TRBJ2-1	NA	TRBV11-2	CASSLSLLAGVGSEQFF	TGTGCCAGCAGCTTATCTTTGCTAGCGGGAGTAGGGAGCGAGCAGTTCTTC
TRBD2	TRBJ2-2	NA	TRBV5-1	CASRGPKREIGTGELFF	TGCGCCAGCAGGGGGCCTAAGCGGGAGATCGGTACCGGGGAGCTGTTTTTT
TRBD2	TRBJ2-1	NA	TRBV13	CASSIPTSGPYPYNEQFF	TGTGCCAGCAGCATCCCCACTAGCGGGCCCTACCCCTACAATGAGCAGTTCTTC
NA	TRBJ2-7	NA	TRBV27	CASSPSVRYEQYF	TGTGCCAGCAGTCCATCCGTCCGCTACGAGCAGTACTTC
NA	TRBJ2-6	NA	TRBV6-1	CASVRSSGANVLTF	TGTGCCAGCGTTCGGAGCTCTGGGGCCAACGTCCTGACTTTC
NA	TRBJ2-2	NA	TRBV6-5	CASSYRILANTGELFF	TGTGCCAGCAGTTACCGAATACTAGCGAACACCGGGGAGCTGTTTTTT
NA	TRBJ1-1	once	TRBV19	CATLQGPRGTEAFF	TGTGCGACGCTACAGGGCCCCCGGGGCACTGAAGCTTTCTTT
TRBD2	TRBJ2-1	once	TRBV18	CASSPGLVRANEQFF	TGTGCCAGCTCACCGGGACTAGTCAGGGCGAATGAGCAGTTCTTC